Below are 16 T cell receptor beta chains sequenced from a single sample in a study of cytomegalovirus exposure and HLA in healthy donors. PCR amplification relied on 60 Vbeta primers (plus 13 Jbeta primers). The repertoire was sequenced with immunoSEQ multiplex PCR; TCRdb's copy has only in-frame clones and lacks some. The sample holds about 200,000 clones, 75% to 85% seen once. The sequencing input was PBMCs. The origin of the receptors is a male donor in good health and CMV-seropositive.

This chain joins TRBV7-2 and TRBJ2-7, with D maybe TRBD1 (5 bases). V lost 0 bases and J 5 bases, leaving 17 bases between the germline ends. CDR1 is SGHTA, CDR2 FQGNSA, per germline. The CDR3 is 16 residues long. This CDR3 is CASSLAGTGWKDEQYF. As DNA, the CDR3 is TGTGCCAGCAGCTTAGCGGGTACAGGTTGGAAGGACGAGCAGTACTTC.

CDR3: CASSLTGGSLIINQPQHF. The CDR3 coding sequence is TGTGCCAGCAGTTTAACGGGGGGTAGCCTAATTATCAATCAGCCCCAGCATTTT. The chain carries TRBV27 and TRBJ1-5; D may be TRBD1 (5 bases). The CDR3 spans 18 residues. The V gene lost 2 bases and the J gene lost 3 bases, with 20 bases spanning the gap. The germline V gene has CDR1 MNHEY and CDR2 SMNVEV (reference sequence).

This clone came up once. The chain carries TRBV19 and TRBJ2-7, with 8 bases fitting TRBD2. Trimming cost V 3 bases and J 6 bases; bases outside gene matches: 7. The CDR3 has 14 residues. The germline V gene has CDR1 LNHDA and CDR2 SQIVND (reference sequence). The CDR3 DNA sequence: TGTGCCAGTAGTATCCGGGGGGGCACGGGCGAGCAGTACTTC. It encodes CASSIRGGTGEQYF. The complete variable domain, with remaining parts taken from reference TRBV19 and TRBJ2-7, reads DGGITQSPKYLFRKEGQNVTLSCEQNLNHDAMYWYRQDPGQGLRLIYYSQIVNDFQKGDIAEGYSVSREKKESFPLTVTSAQKNPTAFYLCASSIRGGTGEQYFGPGTRLTVT.

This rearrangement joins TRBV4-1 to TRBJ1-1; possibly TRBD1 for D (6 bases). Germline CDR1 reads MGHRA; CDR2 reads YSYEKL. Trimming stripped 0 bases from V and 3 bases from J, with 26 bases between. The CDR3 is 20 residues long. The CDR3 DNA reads TGCGCCAGCAGCCAAGATCTCTCCGGGGACAAGCTCAAAGGGGACACTGAAGCTTTCTTT. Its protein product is CASSQDLSGDKLKGDTEAFF.

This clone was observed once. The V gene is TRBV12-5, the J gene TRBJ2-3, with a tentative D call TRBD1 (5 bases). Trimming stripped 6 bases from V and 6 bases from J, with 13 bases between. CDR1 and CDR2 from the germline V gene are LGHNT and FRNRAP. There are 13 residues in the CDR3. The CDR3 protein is CASGPSKGDTQYF. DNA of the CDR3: TGTGCTAGTGGCCCGTCCAAGGGGGATACGCAGTATTTT.

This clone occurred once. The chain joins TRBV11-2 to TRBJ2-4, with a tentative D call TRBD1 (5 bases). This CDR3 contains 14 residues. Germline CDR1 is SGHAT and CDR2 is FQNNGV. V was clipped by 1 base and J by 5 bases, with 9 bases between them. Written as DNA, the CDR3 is TGTGCCAGCAGCTTAGCAGGGATCGAAAACATTCAGTACTTC. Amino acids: CASSLAGIENIQYF.

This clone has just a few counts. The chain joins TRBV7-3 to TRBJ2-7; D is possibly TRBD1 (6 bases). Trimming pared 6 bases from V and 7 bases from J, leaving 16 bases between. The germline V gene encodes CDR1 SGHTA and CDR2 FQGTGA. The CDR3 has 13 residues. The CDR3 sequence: CASSWGQGWEQYF. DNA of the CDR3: TGTGCCAGCAGTTGGGGGCAGGGGTGGGAGCAGTACTTC.

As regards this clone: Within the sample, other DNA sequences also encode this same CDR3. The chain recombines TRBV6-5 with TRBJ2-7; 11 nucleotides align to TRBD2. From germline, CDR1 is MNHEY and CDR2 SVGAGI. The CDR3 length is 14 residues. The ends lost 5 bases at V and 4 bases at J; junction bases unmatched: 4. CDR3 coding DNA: TGTGCCAGCAGTCCCGGGACTAGCGGATACGAGCAGTACTTC. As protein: CASSPGTSGYEQYF.

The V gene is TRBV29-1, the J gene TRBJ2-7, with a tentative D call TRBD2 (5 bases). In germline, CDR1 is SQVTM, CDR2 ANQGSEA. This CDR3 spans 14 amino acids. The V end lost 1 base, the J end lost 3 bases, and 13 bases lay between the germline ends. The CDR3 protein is CSVEVPGGNYEQYF. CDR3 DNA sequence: TGCAGCGTTGAAGTGCCAGGAGGCAACTACGAGCAGTACTTC.

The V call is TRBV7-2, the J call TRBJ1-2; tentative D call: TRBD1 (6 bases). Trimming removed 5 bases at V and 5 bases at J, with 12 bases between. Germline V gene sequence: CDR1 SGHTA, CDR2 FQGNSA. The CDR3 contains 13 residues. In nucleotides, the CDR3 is TGTGCCAGCAGCGGGGACATCTATTATGGCTACACCTTC. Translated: CASSGDIYYGYTF.

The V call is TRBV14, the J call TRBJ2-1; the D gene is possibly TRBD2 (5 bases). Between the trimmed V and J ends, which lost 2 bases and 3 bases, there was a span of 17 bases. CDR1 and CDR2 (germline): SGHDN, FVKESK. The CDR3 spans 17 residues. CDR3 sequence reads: CASSQIGVLSVYNEQFF. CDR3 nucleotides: TGTGCCAGCAGCCAAATCGGGGTCCTTAGCGTCTACAATGAGCAGTTCTTC.

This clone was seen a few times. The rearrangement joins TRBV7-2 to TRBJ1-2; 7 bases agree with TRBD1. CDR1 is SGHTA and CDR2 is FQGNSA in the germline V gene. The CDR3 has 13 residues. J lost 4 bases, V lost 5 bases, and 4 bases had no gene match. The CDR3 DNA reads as TGTGCCAGCAGCGTAGGGGGCATCTATGGCTACACCTTC. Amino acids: CASSVGGIYGYTF.

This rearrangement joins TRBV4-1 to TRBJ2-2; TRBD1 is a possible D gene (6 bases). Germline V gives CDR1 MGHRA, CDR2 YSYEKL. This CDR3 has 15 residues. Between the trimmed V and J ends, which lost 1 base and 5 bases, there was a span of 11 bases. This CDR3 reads CASSQVRGRTGELFF. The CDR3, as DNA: TGCGCCAGCAGCCAAGTCAGGGGACGAACCGGGGAGCTGTTTTTT.

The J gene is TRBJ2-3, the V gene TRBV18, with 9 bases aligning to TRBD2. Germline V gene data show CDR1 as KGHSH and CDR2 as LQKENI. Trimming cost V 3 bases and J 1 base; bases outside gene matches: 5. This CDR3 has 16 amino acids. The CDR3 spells CASSPGIAGGTDTQYF. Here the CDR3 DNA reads TGTGCCAGCTCACCGGGTATAGCGGGGGGCACAGATACGCAGTATTTT.

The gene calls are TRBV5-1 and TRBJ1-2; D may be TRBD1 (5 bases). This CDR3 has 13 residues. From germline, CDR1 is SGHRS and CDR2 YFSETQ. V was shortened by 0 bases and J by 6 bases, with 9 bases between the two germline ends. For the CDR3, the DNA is TGCGCCAGCAGCTTGGGCAGGGTTGATGGCTACACCTTC. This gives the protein CASSLGRVDGYTF.

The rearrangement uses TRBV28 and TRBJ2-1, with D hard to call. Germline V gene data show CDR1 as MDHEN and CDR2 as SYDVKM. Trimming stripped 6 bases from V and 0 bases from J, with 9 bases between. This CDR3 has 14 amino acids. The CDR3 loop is CASRVASSYNEQFF. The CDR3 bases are TGTGCCAGCAGGGTCGCGAGCTCCTACAATGAGCAGTTCTTC.